Ten or more counts support the clone carrying this T cell receptor beta chain. This CDR3 is built from 17 residues. CDR1 and CDR2 from the germline V gene are SGHTA and FQGTGA. After removal of 1 base from V and 2 bases from J, the junction contained 8 bases not matched to a gene. The sample comes from a study of T-cell reconstitution after alpha-beta-depleted transplantation in children. Using unique molecular identifiers, the investigators prepared the TCRbeta library. TCRdb re-called the PCR reads through MiXCR, storing one row per CDR3 protein. Of some 75,000 distinct CDR3 sequences in the sample, 7% to 8% were seen once.

This TCR was recovered from a human donor who donated a stem cell graft to a child with acute lymphoblastic leukemia. This sample comprised PBMCs from the stem cell graft donor, obtained from the stem cell graft. This sequence joins TRBV7-3 and TRBJ2-7; TRBD1 matches 10 bases. CDR3 residues: CASSLKRDRGEPYEQYF. DNA of the CDR3: TGTGCCAGCAGCTTAAAAAGGGACAGGGGCGAGCCCTACGAGCAGTACTTC.